What follows are 22 T cell receptor beta chains derived from one specimen sequenced in a study of shared clonotypes between healthy human individuals (TCRdb year 2020). Libraries were made using the immunoSEQ multiplex PCR assay. The table was pulled from immuneACCESS by TCRdb, which kept in-frame rearrangements only. Such tables lose some clones; where checked, under half of the loss comes from unresolved V genes, and the rest has no known cause. The sample contains 800,000 or so clones, about 97% of them found a single time. The ten largest clonotypes hold under 0.25% of the sample. CD8 naive samples were CD45RO-negative cells positively selected for CCR7, giving a CD45RA+CCR7+ population that excluded TemRA cells. The material sequenced was naive CD8+ T cells sorted from blood. In light of the paper, this sample's cell subset or site label describes: CD45RA+CCR7+. The receptors come from a man aged 25 to 45 in good health.

The chain carries TRBV25-1 and TRBJ1-1; D uncertain. CDR1 is MGHDK, CDR2 SYGVNS, per germline. This CDR3 has 12 residues. V dropped 3 bases and J dropped 3 bases, with 5 bases sitting between them. The CDR3 coding sequence is TGTGCCAGCAGTGATCGGTACACTGAAGCTTTCTTT. Residues: CASSDRYTEAFF. Using reference TRBV25-1 and TRBJ1-1 for the parts outside the CDR3, the full variable domain is EADIYQTPRYLVIGTGKKITLECSQTMGHDKMYWYQQDPGMELHLIHYSYGVNSTEKGDLSSESTVSRIRTEHFPLTLESARPSHTSQYLCASSDRYTEAFFGQGTRLTVV.

J is TRBJ2-3 and V is TRBV7-3; tentatively, D is TRBD2 (5 bases). The CDR3 loop spans 15 amino acids. CDR1 is SGHTA and CDR2 is FQGTGA in the germline V gene. Deletions cut 1 base from V and 1 base from J, with 9 bases between. CDR3 nucleotides: TGTGCCAGCAGCTTAAACGGGGATGGCACAGATACGCAGTATTTT. It is translated as CASSLNGDGTDTQYF. Variable domain in full (rest from reference TRBV7-3 and TRBJ2-3): GAGVSQTPSNKVTEKGKYVELRCDPISGHTALYWYRQSLGQGPEFLIYFQGTGAADDSGLPNDRFFAVRPEGSVSTLKIQRTERGDSAVYLCASSLNGDGTDTQYFGPGTRLTVL.

The CDR3 is CASSVDRASYEQYF. Here the CDR3 DNA reads TGCGCCAGCAGTGTAGACAGGGCTTCCTACGAGCAGTACTTC. The chain combines TRBV10-2 with TRBJ2-7; 7 positions agree with TRBD1. Germline loops: CDR1 WSHSY, CDR2 SAAADI. The CDR3 totals 14 residues. V was pared by 4 bases and J by 1 base, with 4 bases of the junction left unmatched.

V gene TRBV9 combines with J gene TRBJ2-3; a weak D match, TRBD2 (6 bases). This CDR3 has 15 residues. Germline lookup yields CDR1 SGDLS and CDR2 YYNGEE. V lost 3 bases and J lost 1, with 12 bases in between. The CDR3 DNA reads TGTGCCAGCAGCGCCCGGGGGAGTCGCACAGATACGCAGTATTTT. As protein: CASSARGSRTDTQYF.

The rearrangement joins TRBV7-6 to TRBJ2-3; D uncertain. V was cut by 1 base and J by 0 bases, with 14 bases left in between. The CDR3 runs to 17 residues. Per germline, CDR1 SGHVS and CDR2 FNYEAQ. For the CDR3, the DNA is TGTGCCAGCAGCTTAGGCGCGGTTTTCACTAGCACAGATACGCAGTATTTT. Translation gives CASSLGAVFTSTDTQYF.

V and J are TRBV27 and TRBJ1-1; D gene unclear. The CDR3 loop spans 14 amino acids. CDR1 is MNHEY and CDR2 is SMNVEV in the germline V gene (reference sequence). Between the trimmed V and J ends, which lost 6 bases and 7 bases, there was a span of 18 bases. CDR3 amino acids: CASRSGMLWDEAFF. The DNA for the CDR3 is TGTGCCAGCAGATCCGGGATGCTGTGGGATGAAGCTTTCTTT.

The CDR3: CASSLGLAGVLGKAGELFF. The CDR3 coding sequence is TGTGCCAGCAGCTTAGGACTAGCGGGAGTCCTAGGCAAGGCCGGGGAGCTGTTTTTT. The J gene is TRBJ2-2, the V gene TRBV11-2; 12 positions match TRBD2. Losses at the gene ends were 1 base for V and 6 bases for J; bases not matched to a gene: 12. The CDR3 has 19 amino acids. Germline V gene sequence: CDR1 SGHAT, CDR2 FQNNGV. Combining the CDR3 with reference TRBV11-2 and TRBJ2-2 gives the whole variable domain EAGVAQSPRYKIIEKRQSVAFWCNPISGHATLYWYQQILGQGPKLLIQFQNNGVVDDSQLPKDRFSAERLKGVDSTLKIQPAKLEDSAVYLCASSLGLAGVLGKAGELFFGEGSRLTVL.

A word on this clone: In the same sample, other DNA sequences code for this CDR3. The chain has TRBV9 and TRBJ2-1; D may be TRBD2 (5 bases). This CDR3 has 14 amino acids. Trimming removed 0 bases from V and 7 bases from J, with 11 bases in between. Germline values: CDR1 SGDLS, CDR2 YYNGEE. The CDR3 region has the DNA TGTGCCAGCAGCGTAGTGAGCGGAGGTAATGAGCAGTTCTTC. The encoded protein is CASSVVSGGNEQFF.

This clone was found once. DNA of the CDR3: TGTGCCAGCAGCTTCAGACAACAGGGTACAACAGATACGCAGTATTTT. This gives the protein CASSFRQQGTTDTQYF. The rearrangement links TRBV7-9 to TRBJ2-3; D might be TRBD1 (6 bases). Germline V lookup: CDR1 SEHNR, CDR2 FQNEAQ (reference sequence). Trimming removed 3 bases from V and 3 bases from J, with 16 bases in between. The CDR3 is made up of 16 amino acids.

The gene calls are TRBV14 and TRBJ2-2; D ambiguous. The length of the CDR3 is 15 residues. Germline CDR1 reads SGHDN; CDR2 reads FVKESK. Deletions cut 4 bases from V and 2 bases from J, with 11 bases between. The CDR3 sequence: CASSLKTLNTGELFF. The DNA for the CDR3 is TGTGCCAGCAGCCTAAAGACACTAAACACCGGGGAGCTGTTTTTT.

This clone occurred a few times. The CDR3 DNA sequence: TGTGCCATCAGTGAGGGCCGGGACAGTTCCTACGAGCAGTACTTC. Amino acid sequence: CAISEGRDSSYEQYF. The gene calls are TRBV10-3 and TRBJ2-7, with TRBD1 matching over 7 bases. Germline CDR1 reads ENHRY; CDR2 reads SYGVKD. V lost 2 bases and J lost 1; bases outside the gene matches: 5. There are 15 residues in the CDR3.

The chain has TRBV4-1 and TRBJ2-7; 9 bases are shared with TRBD2. This CDR3 contains 16 residues. Per germline, CDR1 MGHRA and CDR2 YSYEKL. After removal of 4 bases from V and 1 base from J, the junction contained 8 bases not matched to a gene. CDR3 nucleotide sequence: TGCGCCAGCAGCCCTGAGAGACTAGCGGATTCCTACGAGCAGTACTTC. Translated: CASSPERLADSYEQYF.

CDR3 in DNA: TGTGCCAGCGCCGGGACAGCCTATGGCTACACCTTC. This gives the protein CASAGTAYGYTF. The chain is built from TRBV9 and TRBJ1-2; 7 positions agree with TRBD1. V was pared by 7 bases and J by 4 bases, with 4 bases of the junction left unmatched. CDR1 is SGDLS, CDR2 YYNGEE, per germline. The CDR3 consists of 12 residues.

Turning to this clone: The sample carries other DNA sequences with the same CDR3. The chain joins TRBV5-1 to TRBJ2-7; 10 nucleotides align to TRBD2. CDR1 and CDR2 from the germline V gene are SGHRS and YFSETQ. This CDR3 has 14 residues. Trimming took 0 bases from V and 3 from J; bases not matched to a gene: 0. CDR3 DNA: TGCGCCAGCAGCTTGGTAGCGGGAGGCTACGAGCAGTACTTC. This encodes CASSLVAGGYEQYF.

The genes are TRBV5-5 and TRBJ1-4; weak D call: TRBD1 (6 bases). The CDR3 consists of 17 residues. Trimming left V 1 base short and J 0 bases short, with 13 bases between. Germline V gene sequence: CDR1 SGHKS, CDR2 YYEKEE (reference sequence). The CDR3 DNA reads as TGTGCCAGCAGCTTGTTCGGACAGCCGACAACTAATGAAAAACTGTTTTTT. Its translation is CASSLFGQPTTNEKLFF.

The chain links TRBV10-3 to TRBJ1-2; 9 bases fit TRBD1. Germline loops: CDR1 ENHRY, CDR2 SYGVKD. CDR3 length: 14 amino acids. V lost 4 bases and J lost 7; bases outside the gene matches: 7. The CDR3 DNA reads TGTGCCATCAGTGCAGGACAGGGGTTGGCTGGCTACACCTTC. Its protein product is CAISAGQGLAGYTF.

The chain joins TRBV4-1 to TRBJ2-1, with D uncertain. Germline V lookup: CDR1 MGHRA, CDR2 YSYEKL. This CDR3 has 16 residues. V was pared by 1 base and J by 0 bases, with 10 bases between. CDR3 amino acids: CASSQVPFSSYNEQFF. CDR3 DNA sequence: TGCGCCAGCAGCCAAGTCCCCTTCAGCTCCTACAATGAGCAGTTCTTC.

The chain carries TRBV29-1 and TRBJ1-5; 7 bases fit TRBD1. The CDR3 has 17 amino acids. The junction had 12 bases not matched to a gene; V was cut back by 4 bases and J by 0 bases. Germline CDR1 and CDR2: SQVTM and ANQGSEA. The CDR3 here is CSVGTGARDYSNQPQHF. The DNA for the CDR3 is TGCAGCGTTGGGACAGGAGCCCGAGATTATAGCAATCAGCCCCAGCATTTT.

CDR3 sequence: CGGGIMNTEAFF. Written as DNA, the CDR3 is TGTGGGGGAGGGATCATGAACACTGAAGCTTTCTTT. V gene TRBV7-9 combines with J gene TRBJ1-1; D uncertain. The CDR3 sequence is 12 residues long. In germline, CDR1 is SEHNR, CDR2 FQNEAQ (reference sequence).

This rearrangement joins TRBV28 to TRBJ2-1; 8 nucleotides match TRBD2. V lost 4 bases, J lost 2 bases, and 4 bases stayed unmatched. Germline CDR1 reads MDHEN; CDR2 reads SYDVKM. The length of the CDR3 is 15 residues. The CDR3 DNA sequence: TGTGCCAGCAGTTGGCAGCGGGAGACCTACAATGAGCAGTTCTTC. The encoded protein is CASSWQRETYNEQFF.

This clone was seen just once. The rearrangement links TRBV7-9 to TRBJ2-1; 10 bases match TRBD2. CDR1 is SEHNR, CDR2 FQNEAQ, per germline (reference sequence). Trimming at V came to 5 bases and at J to 7 bases, leaving 14 bases not matched to a gene. There are 17 residues in the CDR3. CDR3 residues: CASSPRGELAGQNEQFF. The DNA of the CDR3 is TGTGCCAGCAGCCCTCGGGGGGAACTAGCGGGGCAGAATGAGCAGTTCTTC.

This sequence joins TRBV9 and TRBJ2-5; 7 bases are a match to TRBD2. Trimming at V came to 4 bases and at J to 5 bases, leaving 17 bases not matched to a gene. Germline lookup yields CDR1 SGDLS and CDR2 YYNGEE. This CDR3 comprises 17 residues. CDR3 DNA: TGTGCCAGCAGCCCCCCAGCCGGTGGCGGGAGCTTTGAGACCCAGTACTTC. Protein: CASSPPAGGGSFETQYF.